What follows describes a single T cell receptor (beta chain). As yet, its antigen is unknown. CD45RO negativity and positive selection for CCR7 defined naive CD8 cells, a population that excluded terminally differentiated effector memory CD45RA+ cells. This specimen belongs to a study of shared clonotypes between healthy human individuals. V gave up 7 bases and J gave up 3 bases, with 17 bases separating them. The germline V gene encodes CDR1 SEHNR and CDR2 FQNEAQ (reference sequence). The CDR3 has 15 amino acids. Findings and caveats of the study: Sharing of clonotypes among donors was expected to vary with sequencing depth.

Sorted-subset replicate PCR reactions were performed with about 200 ng DNA, corresponding to roughly 27,000 T cell genomes. Source study methods: Filtering was not the same, since immunoSEQ gave junction-only sequences without quality scores. TCRdb's table, derived via immunoSEQ multiplex PCR, lists solely in-frame clones and lacks some. That table gives V, J and clone size, and the DNA gave D and trimming. The profile shows under 1 million clones, 92% of them singletons. V usage is TRBV7-9 and J usage is TRBJ2-3; D is possibly TRBD2 (5 bases). This TCR came from a man aged 25 to 45 in good health. Sequenced material: naive CD8+ T cells sorted from blood. The chain's CDR3 is CASTTTGKRTDTQYF. As DNA, the CDR3 is TGTGCCAGCACCACTACGGGGAAGCGGACAGATACGCAGTATTTT.